Listed below are T cell receptor beta chains from one sample, sequenced in a study of T cell responses to AZD1222 COVID-19 vaccine. Only in-frame clones appear in the TCRdb table, and some are missing; sequencing was by immunoSEQ multiplex PCR. The table lists some 140,000 clones, approximately 90% of them singletons. Specimen: peripheral blood, collected on day 0 of AZD1222 vaccination. The receptors originated from an adult in good health. Both conserved end residues are part of each CDR3. The D gene is left open where the match is weak. A row's size may be missing; if present it is once, few, many or a size class.

J | V | D | size | DNA | CDR3
TRBJ2-5 | TRBV19 | TRBD2 | - | TGTGCCAGTAGCCCCCGGGGGGGGACCCAAGAGACCCAGTACTTC | CASSPRGGTQETQYF
TRBJ2-7 | TRBV6-5 | - | - | TGTGCCAGCAGTTACTATAGGGACGGGGCCTCCTACGAGCAGTACTTC | CASSYYRDGASYEQYF
TRBJ1-4 | TRBV5-1 | TRBD1 | - | TGCGCCAGCAGCTTGGATCTCCGGGACAGAGGGGAAAAACTGTTTTTT | CASSLDLRDRGEKLFF
TRBJ1-6 | TRBV6-5 | TRBD1 | - | TGTGCCAGCAGTTACCACGGGACAGCCTATAATTCACCCCTCCACTTT | CASSYHGTAYNSPLHF
TRBJ1-5 | TRBV6-2/TRBV6-3 | - | - | TGTGCCAGCAGTATCACCGGGACATTTGTGCCCCAGCATTTT | CASSITGTFVPQHF
TRBJ2-2 | TRBV7-9 | - | once | TGTGCCAGACCGGGGCCGGGCGGGGAGCTGTTTTTT | CARPGPGGELFF
TRBJ1-3 | TRBV28 | - | - | TGTGCCAGCACCCAAAGTGGGGGTACTGGAAACACCATATATTTT | CASTQSGGTGNTIYF
TRBJ1-2 | TRBV7-2 | TRBD1 | - | TGTGCCAGCAGCCCAGGGACAGTAATCTCGTACTATGGCTACACCTTC | CASSPGTVISYYGYTF
TRBJ1-4 | TRBV6-6 | - | - | TGTGCCAGCAGTTATTACGGCGCCCCGGGGGAAAAACTGTTTTTT | CASSYYGAPGEKLFF
TRBJ1-4 | TRBV12-5 | TRBD1 | - | TGTGCTAGTGGAGGACCGGGACAGGGTAATGAAAAACTGTTTTTT | CASGGPGQGNEKLFF
TRBJ1-1 | TRBV5-1 | - | - | TGCGCCAGCAGCTTGGCCGGGTCTCGGCAGACTGAAGCTTTCTTT | CASSLAGSRQTEAFF
TRBJ1-5 | TRBV19 | TRBD1 | - | TGTGCCAGTACCCCGGGGCAGGGGGTTCATCAGCCCCAGCATTTT | CASTPGQGVHQPQHF
TRBJ2-3 | TRBV28 | - | - | TGTGCCAGCAGCCCCGGGGGGCCCCCACTAGGGGATACGCAGTATTTT | CASSPGGPPLGDTQYF
TRBJ1-1 | TRBV15 | - | - | TGTGCCACCAGCAGCCCAAGGGGGTTGAACACTGAAGCTTTCTTT | CATSSPRGLNTEAFF
TRBJ1-2 | TRBV28 | - | - | TGTGCCAGCATAGCCGGGGTGTCGGGGGGCTACACCTTC | CASIAGVSGGYTF
TRBJ1-4 | TRBV15 | TRBD1 | - | TGTGCCACCAGAAGGTCCCGGACGGACAGGTTGAAACTGTTTTTT | CATRRSRTDRLKLFF
TRBJ2-7 | TRBV6-1 | - | - | TGTGCCAGCAGTGATCGAGGGGCCGCGTCCCACGAGCAGTACTTC | CASSDRGAASHEQYF
TRBJ2-3 | TRBV7-6 | - | - | TGTGCCAGCAGCCCCGGTAATTTGGGGGGCACAGATACGCAGTATTTT | CASSPGNLGGTDTQYF
TRBJ1-2 | TRBV9 | - | few | TGTGCCAGCAGCGCCGAGCCCGCAGACTATGGCTACACCTTC | CASSAEPADYGYTF
TRBJ2-5 | TRBV5-1 | - | - | TGCGCCAGCAGCTCTCGGATCCGAGAGACCCAGTACTTC | CASSSRIRETQYF
TRBJ1-2 | TRBV27 | - | once | TGTGCCAGCAGTCCTATGGAGGGTGACTATGGCTACACCTTC | CASSPMEGDYGYTF
TRBJ1-1 | TRBV19 | - | - | TGTGCCAGTAGTACCGGGGCCAGTTACACTGAAGCTTTCTTT | CASSTGASYTEAFF
TRBJ1-4 | TRBV6-5 | - | once | TGTGCCAGCAGAGACCGGCCAACTAATGAAAAACTGTTTTTT | CASRDRPTNEKLFF
TRBJ2-7 | TRBV7-8 | TRBD2 | - | TGTGCCAGCAGCTTAGGACTAGCGACCATTTACGAGCAGTACTTC | CASSLGLATIYEQYF
TRBJ1-6 | TRBV27 | TRBD1 | - | TGTGCCAGCAGAACCGGGACAGGTTTTAATTCACCCCTCCACTTT | CASRTGTGFNSPLHF
TRBJ2-7 | TRBV5-1 | - | - | TGCGCCAGCAATCCCCACCCCGGGGACTCCTACGAGCAGTACTTC | CASNPHPGDSYEQYF
TRBJ1-4 | TRBV20-1 | - | - | TGCAGTGCTCCCGAGGGCGGTGAACTGTTTTTT | CSAPEGGELFF
TRBJ2-5 | TRBV24-1 | TRBD2 | once | TGTGCCACCAGTGAAAGGCCGGGACTAGCGGGGATCCAAGAGACCCAGTACTTC | CATSERPGLAGIQETQYF
TRBJ1-1 | TRBV4-3 | - | - | TGCGCCAGCAGCCTTTGGTCCGTGAACACTGAAGCTTTCTTT | CASSLWSVNTEAFF
TRBJ1-4 | TRBV29-1 | - | - | TGCAGCGTCCGGGACGGTAGGGAAAAACTGTTTTTT | CSVRDGREKLFF
TRBJ2-2 | TRBV13 | TRBD2 | - | TGTGCCAGCAGGATAGGGAGGGAGAGCACCGGGGAGCTGTTTTTT | CASRIGRESTGELFF
TRBJ1-2 | TRBV7-2 | - | - | TGTGCCAGCGACGACAGGCTTTACAACTATGGCTACACCTTC | CASDDRLYNYGYTF
TRBJ2-7 | TRBV6-2/TRBV6-3 | TRBD1 | - | TGTGCCAGCAGTCCCCCCGGGACAGGGGTCTACGAGCAGTACTTC | CASSPPGTGVYEQYF
TRBJ1-5 | TRBV6-2/TRBV6-3 | TRBD1 | - | TGTGCCAGCAGCCAGACAGGGGCTAGAAATCAGCCCCAGCATTTT | CASSQTGARNQPQHF
TRBJ2-4 | TRBV13 | TRBD2 | - | TGTGCCAGCAGCCTACTAGCGGGGGGAGGCAAAAACATTCAGTACTTC | CASSLLAGGGKNIQYF
TRBJ2-5 | TRBV10-3 | - | - | TGTGCCATCAGACCGTCGGGGCAGGGGCCCGGACATGGCCAGTACTTC | CAIRPSGQGPGHGQYF
TRBJ1-2 | TRBV25-1 | TRBD1 | - | TGTGCCAGCAGTGGACAGGGCTATGGCTACACCTTC | CASSGQGYGYTF
TRBJ2-3 | TRBV19 | TRBD2 | - | TGTGCCAGTAGTTCGCAACGACTAGCGGGAGGGCTCACAGATACGCAGTATTTT | CASSSQRLAGGLTDTQYF
TRBJ1-2 | TRBV9 | - | - | TGTGCCAGCAGCCCCCCGGGAGGCTATGGCTACACCTTC | CASSPPGGYGYTF
TRBJ2-3 | TRBV28 | TRBD1 | - | TGTGCCAGCAGATCTACAGGGGTAGGTCCGCCTGGAACGCAGTATTTT | CASRSTGVGPPGTQYF
TRBJ1-3 | TRBV2 | - | - | TGTGCCAGCACCGCCCAGGGTTCTGGAAACACCATATATTTT | CASTAQGSGNTIYF
TRBJ2-1 | TRBV6-1 | - | - | TGTGCCAGCAGTGAGCAAAGGAACAAGGCGGGAACCTCCTACAATGAGCAGTTCTTC | CASSEQRNKAGTSYNEQFF
TRBJ2-7 | TRBV30 | - | - | TGTGCCTGGAGACTCGTGGGAGGATACGAGCAGTACTTC | CAWRLVGGYEQYF
TRBJ1-2 | TRBV18 | - | - | TGTGCCAGCTCACTTTTTGTCCCCCCCGGGTCCCCTCTGAACTATGGCTACACCTTC | CASSLFVPPGSPLNYGYTF
TRBJ1-1 | TRBV13 | - | - | TGTGCCAGCAGCTTAGCTCCCAAAGACGCTTTCTTT | CASSLAPKDAFF
TRBJ1-6 | TRBV7-6 | - | - | TGTGCCAGCAGCTCGGAGGTCTCTTCACCCCTCCACTTT | CASSSEVSSPLHF
TRBJ1-1 | TRBV5-1 | - | - | TGCGCCAGCAGCCCAGGCGGGGGGGGCGCAAACACTGAAGCTTTCTTT | CASSPGGGGANTEAFF
TRBJ2-2 | TRBV27 | - | - | TGTGCCAGCAGCATCTACCGGGACAAAGGCGGGGAGCTGTTTTTT | CASSIYRDKGGELFF
TRBJ1-1 | TRBV19 | - | - | TGTGCCAGTAGTATAGATTACGGACTTAGGAACACTGAAGCTTTCTTT | CASSIDYGLRNTEAFF
TRBJ2-1 | TRBV7-2 | - | - | TGTGCCAGCAGCTTCAACTCCGGGACGGAGCTCTACAATGAGCAGTTCTTC | CASSFNSGTELYNEQFF
TRBJ1-1 | TRBV2 | - | - | TGTGCCAGCAGTGTTAACAGGGAAGGAACTGAAGCTTTCTTT | CASSVNREGTEAFF
TRBJ2-7 | TRBV7-2 | TRBD2 | once | TGTGCCAGCAGCTTAGCCCCGGGACTAGGTGCTTACGAGCAGTACTTC | CASSLAPGLGAYEQYF
TRBJ1-6 | TRBV7-9 | TRBD1 | - | TGTGCCAGCAGCTTATACAGGGGAAGGATCAATTCACCCCTCCACTTT | CASSLYRGRINSPLHF
TRBJ1-1 | TRBV15 | - | - | TGTGCCACCAGCAGAGCTGGGATGGGGACTGAAGCTTTCTTT | CATSRAGMGTEAFF